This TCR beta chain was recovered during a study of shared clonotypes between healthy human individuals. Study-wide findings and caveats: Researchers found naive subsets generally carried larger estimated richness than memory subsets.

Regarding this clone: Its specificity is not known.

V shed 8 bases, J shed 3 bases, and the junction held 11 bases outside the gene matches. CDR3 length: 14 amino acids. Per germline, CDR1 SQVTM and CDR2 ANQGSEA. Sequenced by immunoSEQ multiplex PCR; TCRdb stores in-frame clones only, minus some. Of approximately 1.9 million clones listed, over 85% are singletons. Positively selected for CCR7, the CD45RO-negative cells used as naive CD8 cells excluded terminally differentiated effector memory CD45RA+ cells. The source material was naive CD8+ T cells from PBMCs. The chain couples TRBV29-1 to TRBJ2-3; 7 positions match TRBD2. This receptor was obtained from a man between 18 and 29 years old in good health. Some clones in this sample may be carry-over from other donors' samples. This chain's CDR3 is CSYGDYSSTDTQYF. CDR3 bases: TGCAGCTATGGGGACTACTCTTCGACAGATACGCAGTATTTT.